The TCR beta chain described here comes from a study of blood T cell repertoires in COVID-19. About the study: Samples came from the United States, Italy and Spain, spanning acute and convalescent COVID-19. The analysed material was cDNA or gDNA that came from T cells, B-cell-depleted T cells, or PBMCs.

How the authors handled the data: From reference gene primer amplification, estimates of nucleated cell counts were derived. Assay: immunoSEQ multiplex PCR; the TCRdb copy retains only in-frame clones and omits some. V and J calls and clone size are given by that table; D and trimming were obtained from the DNA. This table has approximately 300,000 clones, about 93% appearing once. Those enrolled in Seattle joined during active infection and were followed longitudinally afterward. Sequencing used peripheral blood. This TCR came from a woman in her thirties with COVID-19, enrolled during active disease.

CDR3 nucleotide sequence: TGTGCCAGCAGTGAAGCGGGAGGGCCAAGTGAGCAGTTCTTC. This translates into CASSEAGGPSEQFF. The chain couples TRBV6-1 to TRBJ2-1; 7 bases fit TRBD2. Losses at the gene ends were 0 bases for V and 9 bases for J; bases not matched to a gene: 5. The CDR3 extends over 14 amino acids. Germline CDR1 MNHNS, CDR2 SASEGT.